Below, one T cell receptor (beta chain) is given with its context. Its specificity is not known. Noted treatment: randomized to nivolumab then ipilimumab (arm A) or the reverse (arm B). None of the patients previously received DNA-damaging chemotherapy. The data were taken from a study of sequential checkpoint blockade in melanoma. Study as a whole: DNA from 91 pretreatment tumor samples underwent TCRβ immunosequencing. About two dozen patients had matched tumor biopsies before treatment and at week 13 after nivolumab or ipilimumab alone. General observations from the study: In arm A, pretreatment tumor clonality was associated with response.

This table comes from immunoSEQ multiplex PCR, and its TCRdb copy is limited to in-frame clones, with some not included. The table lists thousands of clones, under 25% of them singletons. This CDR3 spans 15 amino acids. The trim removed 5 bases at V and 8 bases at J, leaving 11 bases unmatched. Looked up from germline, CDR1 is MNHGY and CDR2 is SAAAGT. The chain joins TRBV6-8 to TRBJ1-4, with 7 bases lining up with TRBD1. Sequences were derived from tumor tissue (inferred from file names), sampled from a patient given nivolumab and ipilimumab in sequence. The sequence was collected from a human patient with melanoma. Some clones in this sample may be carry-over from other donors' samples. The CDR3 DNA sequence: TGTGCCAGCAGTCGTGCTGGGGGGACAGTCGAAAAACTGTTTTTT. Protein product: CASSRAGGTVEKLFF.